Listed below are T cell receptor beta chains from one sample, sequenced in a study of cytomegalovirus exposure and HLA in healthy donors. Assay used: immunoSEQ multiplex PCR; TCRdb lists only in-frame clones, some missing. The sample has some 180,000 clones; around 88% are singletons. Sample: PBMCs. Receptors were obtained from a man in his forties in good health and CMV-seropositive. The CDR3 runs from the conserved cysteine through the conserved F or W. The order of the fields is clone size, J gene, V gene, D gene, CDR3 length, CDR3 protein, CDR3 DNA. D genes are given only for firm matches. Clone size, where shown, is once, few, many, or a class for clones that have expanded.

size: NA; J: TRBJ1-5; V: TRBV4-2; D: TRBD1; length: 18; CDR3: CASSQLPGTGVLNQPQHF; DNA: TGTGCCAGCAGCCAACTCCCCGGGACAGGGGTTCTCAATCAGCCCCAGCATTTT
size: NA; J: TRBJ2-3; V: TRBV5-4; D: TRBD2; length: 15; CDR3: CASSLPPSGRDTQYF; DNA: TGTGCCAGCAGCCTTCCGCCTAGCGGGAGAGATACGCAGTATTTT
size: NA; J: TRBJ2-7; V: TRBV5-4; D: TRBD2; length: 15; CDR3: CASSLDVSGSDEQYF; DNA: TGTGCCAGCAGCTTGGACGTTAGCGGGAGCGACGAGCAGTACTTC
size: NA; J: TRBJ2-7; V: TRBV7-2; D: NA; length: 15; CDR3: CASSYQDRFSYEQYF; DNA: TGTGCCAGCAGCTACCAAGACAGGTTCTCCTACGAGCAGTACTTC
size: once; J: TRBJ2-1; V: TRBV12-5; D: NA; length: 12; CDR3: CASGFGEREQFF; DNA: TGTGCTAGTGGTTTCGGGGAAAGGGAGCAGTTCTTC
size: NA; J: TRBJ2-1; V: TRBV6-4; D: TRBD2; length: 15; CDR3: CASSDSTSGSNEQFF; DNA: TGTGCCAGCAGTGACTCGACTAGCGGGAGCAATGAGCAGTTCTTC
size: NA; J: TRBJ1-2; V: TRBV25-1; D: NA; length: 15; CDR3: CASSEFSESGGGYTF; DNA: TGTGCCAGCAGTGAATTTAGTGAGAGCGGGGGGGGCTACACCTTC
size: NA; J: TRBJ1-5; V: TRBV6-5; D: NA; length: 13; CDR3: CASSYSHNQPQHF; DNA: TGTGCCAGCAGTTACTCCCACAATCAGCCCCAGCATTTT
size: NA; J: TRBJ1-2; V: TRBV7-9; D: NA; length: 16; CDR3: CASSPPGLEDTYGYTF; DNA: TGTGCCAGCAGCCCCCCCGGACTAGAGGATACCTATGGCTACACCTTC
size: NA; J: TRBJ1-1; V: TRBV11-3; D: TRBD1; length: 13; CDR3: CASSSGTGNEAFF; DNA: TGTGCCAGCAGCTCGGGGACAGGGAATGAAGCTTTCTTT
size: NA; J: TRBJ1-3; V: TRBV5-1; D: TRBD1; length: 16; CDR3: CASSLEQGAAGNTIYF; DNA: TGCGCCAGCAGCTTGGAACAGGGGGCTGCTGGAAACACCATATATTTT
size: NA; J: TRBJ2-7; V: TRBV23-1; D: NA; length: 16; CDR3: CASSPLPTAPSYEQYF; DNA: TGCGCCAGCAGTCCGCTCCCGACAGCTCCCTCCTACGAGCAGTACTTC
size: NA; J: TRBJ2-1; V: TRBV4-1; D: TRBD2; length: 15; CDR3: CASSFRLAGVGEQFF; DNA: TGCGCCAGCAGCTTCCGACTAGCGGGAGTGGGAGAGCAGTTCTTC
size: NA; J: TRBJ2-1; V: TRBV11-2; D: NA; length: 14; CDR3: CASSLGRVGEEQFF; DNA: TGTGCCAGCAGCTTAGGTCGGGTGGGTGAGGAGCAGTTCTTC
size: NA; J: TRBJ2-1; V: TRBV27; D: TRBD2; length: 18; CDR3: CASSLASGGGMSYNEQFF; DNA: TGTGCCAGCAGTTTAGCTAGCGGGGGGGGTATGTCCTACAATGAGCAGTTCTTC
size: NA; J: TRBJ1-5; V: TRBV7-6; D: NA; length: 15; CDR3: CASSFSVDSNQPQHF; DNA: TGTGCCAGCAGCTTTAGCGTAGATAGCAATCAGCCCCAGCATTTT
size: NA; J: TRBJ1-5; V: TRBV9; D: NA; length: 13; CDR3: CASSVGGGQPQHF; DNA: TGTGCCAGCAGCGTAGGAGGAGGTCAGCCCCAGCATTTT
size: NA; J: TRBJ1-5; V: TRBV27; D: TRBD1; length: 16; CDR3: CASSLAGGEYNQPQHF; DNA: TGTGCCAGCAGTTTGGCAGGGGGTGAGTACAATCAGCCCCAGCATTTT
size: NA; J: TRBJ2-7; V: TRBV27; D: NA; length: 13; CDR3: CASSLEASYEQYF; DNA: TGTGCCAGCAGTTTAGAAGCTTCGTACGAGCAGTACTTC
size: NA; J: TRBJ2-1; V: TRBV19; D: NA; length: 15; CDR3: CASSPRQVSYNEQFF; DNA: TGTGCCAGTAGTCCAAGACAGGTCTCCTACAATGAGCAGTTCTTC
size: NA; J: TRBJ2-1; V: TRBV28; D: TRBD2; length: 18; CDR3: CASSSRTSGRGLYNEQFF; DNA: TGTGCCAGCAGTTCCAGGACTAGCGGGAGGGGTTTATACAATGAGCAGTTCTTC
size: NA; J: TRBJ1-2; V: TRBV7-2; D: TRBD1; length: 18; CDR3: CASSLDSVDRGRSYGYTF; DNA: TGTGCCAGCAGCTTAGATAGTGTCGACAGGGGGCGAAGCTATGGCTACACCTTC
size: NA; J: TRBJ1-1; V: TRBV7-2; D: NA; length: 14; CDR3: CASSFGPRDTEAFF; DNA: TGTGCCAGCAGCTTTGGCCCGAGGGACACTGAAGCTTTCTTT
size: NA; J: TRBJ1-2; V: TRBV6-5; D: TRBD1; length: 13; CDR3: CASRTGGIYGYTF; DNA: TGTGCCAGCAGGACAGGGGGCATCTATGGCTACACCTTC
size: NA; J: TRBJ2-7; V: TRBV4-1; D: TRBD2; length: 15; CDR3: CASSQGLAVSYEQYF; DNA: TGCGCCAGCAGCCAAGGACTAGCGGTCTCCTACGAGCAGTACTTC
size: few; J: TRBJ2-3; V: TRBV2; D: NA; length: 13; CDR3: CATTRESTDTQYF; DNA: TGTGCCACTACGCGGGAAAGCACAGATACGCAGTATTTT
size: NA; J: TRBJ2-3; V: TRBV15; D: NA; length: 12; CDR3: CATSQGTDTQYF; DNA: TGTGCCACCAGCCAGGGAACAGATACGCAGTATTTT
size: NA; J: TRBJ2-7; V: TRBV28; D: TRBD2; length: 17; CDR3: CASSQPLSAGAAYEQYF; DNA: TGTGCCAGCAGTCAACCCCTCTCAGCGGGGGCTGCCTACGAGCAGTACTTC
size: few; J: TRBJ2-1; V: TRBV29-1; D: NA; length: 14; CDR3: CSAERLGRRNEQFF; DNA: TGCAGCGCCGAAAGGCTTGGTAGGAGAAATGAGCAGTTCTTC
size: NA; J: TRBJ1-1; V: TRBV5-5; D: NA; length: 12; CDR3: CASSLTLTEAFF; DNA: TGTGCCAGCAGCTTGACTCTTACTGAAGCTTTCTTT
size: few; J: TRBJ2-1; V: TRBV18; D: TRBD1; length: 15; CDR3: CASSPDRGSYNEQFF; DNA: TGTGCCAGCTCACCAGACAGGGGGAGCTACAATGAGCAGTTCTTC
size: NA; J: TRBJ1-2; V: TRBV10-3; D: TRBD1; length: 12; CDR3: CAMGTGSEGYTF; DNA: TGTGCCATGGGGACAGGGTCGGAGGGCTACACCTTC
size: NA; J: TRBJ1-1; V: TRBV6-5; D: TRBD1; length: 15; CDR3: CASSTRDRGHTEAFF; DNA: TGTGCCAGCAGTACCCGGGACAGGGGGCATACTGAAGCTTTCTTT
size: NA; J: TRBJ2-2; V: TRBV9; D: NA; length: 15; CDR3: CASSVGDTARGELFF; DNA: TGTGCCAGCAGCGTAGGGGACACCGCCCGCGGGGAGCTGTTTTTT
size: NA; J: TRBJ2-3; V: TRBV6-5; D: TRBD1; length: 14; CDR3: CATNRDRVADTQYF; DNA: TGTGCCACAAACCGGGACAGGGTAGCAGATACGCAGTATTTT
size: NA; J: TRBJ2-2; V: TRBV9; D: TRBD2; length: 15; CDR3: CASSQSSGSTGELFF; DNA: TGTGCCAGCAGCCAATCTAGCGGATCGACCGGGGAGCTGTTTTTT
size: NA; J: TRBJ2-7; V: TRBV10-3; D: TRBD2; length: 14; CDR3: CAIRISGDPYEQYF; DNA: TGTGCCATCAGGATTAGCGGGGATCCCTACGAGCAGTACTTC
size: NA; J: TRBJ2-5; V: TRBV27; D: TRBD1; length: 16; CDR3: CASSPTGGPLRATQYF; DNA: TGTGCCAGCAGTCCTACAGGGGGTCCCCTGCGAGCGACCCAGTACTTC
size: once; J: TRBJ2-2; V: TRBV9; D: NA; length: 14; CDR3: CASKEGINTGELFF; DNA: TGTGCCAGCAAGGAGGGGATAAACACCGGGGAGCTGTTTTTT
size: NA; J: TRBJ2-7; V: TRBV19; D: NA; length: 14; CDR3: CASSWQGSSYEQYF; DNA: TGTGCCAGTAGTTGGCAGGGGAGTTCCTACGAGCAGTACTTC
size: NA; J: TRBJ2-4; V: TRBV19; D: NA; length: 13; CDR3: CASSMGAGGSQYF; DNA: TGTGCCAGTAGTATGGGGGCAGGGGGGAGTCAGTACTTC
size: NA; J: TRBJ1-6; V: TRBV4-3; D: TRBD1; length: 17; CDR3: CASSQRTGSSYNSPLHF; DNA: TGCGCCAGCAGCCAACGGACAGGGAGCTCCTATAATTCACCCCTCCACTTT
size: NA; J: TRBJ2-5; V: TRBV13; D: NA; length: 15; CDR3: CASSLRVKAGETQYF; DNA: TGTGCCAGCAGCTTAAGGGTAAAAGCGGGAGAGACCCAGTACTTC
size: NA; J: TRBJ2-2; V: TRBV2; D: TRBD2; length: 17; CDR3: CASKSNSGRGNTGELFF; DNA: TGTGCCAGCAAGTCTAATAGCGGGAGAGGGAACACCGGGGAGCTGTTTTTT
size: NA; J: TRBJ1-2; V: TRBV5-1; D: TRBD1; length: 15; CDR3: CASSSGQGGTYGYTF; DNA: TGCGCCAGCAGCTCAGGACAGGGAGGAACCTATGGCTACACCTTC
size: NA; J: TRBJ2-2; V: TRBV27; D: NA; length: 13; CDR3: CASSHGNTGKLFF; DNA: TGTGCCAGCAGTCACGGCAACACCGGGAAGCTGTTTTTT
size: NA; J: TRBJ2-7; V: TRBV5-1; D: NA; length: 15; CDR3: CASSLAVAVSYEQYF; DNA: TGCGCCAGCAGCTTGGCCGTCGCGGTCTCCTACGAGCAGTACTTC
size: NA; J: TRBJ1-2; V: TRBV28; D: NA; length: 15; CDR3: CASSFPLREAGGYTF; DNA: TGTGCCAGCAGTTTTCCCCTCAGGGAGGCAGGTGGCTACACCTTC
size: NA; J: TRBJ1-2; V: TRBV10-3; D: TRBD1; length: 17; CDR3: CAISFVPGQGAVYGYTF; DNA: TGTGCCATCAGTTTCGTCCCGGGACAGGGGGCGGTCTATGGCTACACCTTC
size: once; J: TRBJ1-4; V: TRBV7-2; D: NA; length: 15; CDR3: CASSLGQGGGEKLFF; DNA: TGTGCCAGCAGCTTAGGTCAGGGTGGCGGTGAAAAACTGTTTTTT
size: once; J: TRBJ1-3; V: TRBV6-1; D: TRBD1; length: 14; CDR3: CASILGGSGNTIYF; DNA: TGTGCCAGCATCCTAGGGGGCAGTGGAAACACCATATATTTT
size: NA; J: TRBJ2-5; V: TRBV27; D: TRBD2; length: 15; CDR3: CASSSLAGPKETQYF; DNA: TGTGCCAGCAGTTCTTTAGCGGGACCAAAAGAGACCCAGTACTTC
size: few; J: TRBJ1-1; V: TRBV28; D: NA; length: 13; CDR3: CASSVTENTEAFF; DNA: TGTGCCAGCAGCGTAACAGAGAACACTGAAGCTTTCTTT
size: NA; J: TRBJ2-3; V: TRBV7-3; D: TRBD2; length: 16; CDR3: CASSSGLAGGPDTQYF; DNA: TGTGCCAGCAGCTCGGGACTAGCGGGAGGACCAGATACGCAGTATTTT
size: NA; J: TRBJ2-7; V: TRBV5-1; D: TRBD2; length: 17; CDR3: CASSLFASGRGGYEQYF; DNA: TGCGCCAGCAGCTTGTTTGCTAGCGGGAGAGGGGGATACGAGCAGTACTTC
size: few; J: TRBJ1-1; V: TRBV4-3; D: NA; length: 15; CDR3: CASSLSEGDETEAFF; DNA: TGCGCCAGCAGCCTATCCGAGGGGGACGAGACTGAAGCTTTCTTT
size: NA; J: TRBJ1-2; V: TRBV10-2; D: TRBD1; length: 18; CDR3: CASSTNRRGTEANYGYTF; DNA: TGCGCCAGCAGTACCAACCGAAGGGGGACAGAAGCTAACTATGGCTACACCTTC
size: once; J: TRBJ1-5; V: TRBV29-1; D: NA; length: 15; CDR3: CSVVVGGIGNQPQHF; DNA: TGCAGCGTTGTGGTTGGCGGAATTGGCAATCAGCCCCAGCATTTT
size: NA; J: TRBJ1-5; V: TRBV6-5; D: TRBD1; length: 14; CDR3: CASSSQGAGQPQHF; DNA: TGTGCCAGCAGTTCACAGGGGGCCGGTCAGCCCCAGCATTTT
size: NA; J: TRBJ2-1; V: TRBV4-1; D: NA; length: 14; CDR3: CASSHDWLSNEQFF; DNA: TGCGCCAGCAGCCATGACTGGTTGTCTAATGAGCAGTTCTTC